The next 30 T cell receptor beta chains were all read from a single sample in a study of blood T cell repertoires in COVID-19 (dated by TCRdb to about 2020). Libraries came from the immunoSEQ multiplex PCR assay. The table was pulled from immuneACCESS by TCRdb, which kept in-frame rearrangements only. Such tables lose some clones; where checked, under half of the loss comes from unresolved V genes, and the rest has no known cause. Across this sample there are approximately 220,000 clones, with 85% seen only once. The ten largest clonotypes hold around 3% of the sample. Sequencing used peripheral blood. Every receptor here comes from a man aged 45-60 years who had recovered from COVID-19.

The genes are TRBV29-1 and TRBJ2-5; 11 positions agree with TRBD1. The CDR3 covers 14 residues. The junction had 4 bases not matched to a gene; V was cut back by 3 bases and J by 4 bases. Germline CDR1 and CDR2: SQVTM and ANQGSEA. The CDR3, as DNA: TGCAGCGTTGAGAAAGGGACAGGGGGAGAGACCCAGTACTTC. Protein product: CSVEKGTGGETQYF.

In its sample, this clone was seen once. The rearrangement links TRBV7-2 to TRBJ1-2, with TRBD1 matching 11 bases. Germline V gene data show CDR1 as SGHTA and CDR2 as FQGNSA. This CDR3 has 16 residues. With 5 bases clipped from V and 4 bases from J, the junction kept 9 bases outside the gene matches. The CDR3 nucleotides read TGTGCCAGCAGCCGCAGGACAGGGGGCTTTACCTATGGCTACACCTTC. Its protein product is CASSRRTGGFTYGYTF.

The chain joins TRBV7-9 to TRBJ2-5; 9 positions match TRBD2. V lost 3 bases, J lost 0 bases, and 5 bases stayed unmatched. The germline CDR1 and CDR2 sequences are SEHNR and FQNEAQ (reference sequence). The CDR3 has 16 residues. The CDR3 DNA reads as TGTGCCAGCAGCTTTCAGGGCGGGAGGGACCAAGAGACCCAGTACTTC. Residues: CASSFQGGRDQETQYF. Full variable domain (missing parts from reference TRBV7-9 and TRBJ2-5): DTGVSQNPRHKITKRGQNVTFRCDPISEHNRLYWYRQTLGQGPEFLTYFQNEAQLEKSRLLSDRFSAERPKGSFSTLEIQRTEQGDSAMYLCASSFQGGRDQETQYFGPGTRLLVL.

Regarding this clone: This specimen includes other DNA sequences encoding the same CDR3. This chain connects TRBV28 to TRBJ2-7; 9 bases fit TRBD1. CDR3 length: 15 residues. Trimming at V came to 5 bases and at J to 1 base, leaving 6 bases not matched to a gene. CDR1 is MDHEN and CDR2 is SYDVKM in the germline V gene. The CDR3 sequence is CASSTPGTGSYEQYF. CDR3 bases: TGTGCCAGCAGTACTCCTGGGACAGGGTCCTACGAGCAGTACTTC.

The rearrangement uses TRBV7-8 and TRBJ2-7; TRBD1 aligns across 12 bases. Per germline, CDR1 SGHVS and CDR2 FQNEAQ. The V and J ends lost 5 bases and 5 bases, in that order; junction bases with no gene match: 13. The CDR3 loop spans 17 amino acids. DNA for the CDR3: TGTGCCAGCAGCAGGCCCCGGAGGGACAGGGGGCTTAACGAGCAGTACTTC. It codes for CASSRPRRDRGLNEQYF.

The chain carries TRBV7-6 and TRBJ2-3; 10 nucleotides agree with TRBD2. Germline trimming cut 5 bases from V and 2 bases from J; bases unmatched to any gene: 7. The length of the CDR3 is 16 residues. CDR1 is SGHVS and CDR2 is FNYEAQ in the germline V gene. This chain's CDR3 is CASSLIAGGITDTQYF. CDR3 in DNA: TGTGCCAGCAGCCTAATAGCGGGAGGTATCACAGATACGCAGTATTTT.

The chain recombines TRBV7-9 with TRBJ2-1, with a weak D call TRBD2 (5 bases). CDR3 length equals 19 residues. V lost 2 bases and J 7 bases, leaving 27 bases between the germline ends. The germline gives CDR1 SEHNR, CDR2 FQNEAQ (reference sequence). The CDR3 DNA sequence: TGTGCCAGCAGCTTATTACCCCGGGGTGGGATTTTAAGACGGAATGAGCAGTTCTTC. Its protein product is CASSLLPRGGILRRNEQFF.

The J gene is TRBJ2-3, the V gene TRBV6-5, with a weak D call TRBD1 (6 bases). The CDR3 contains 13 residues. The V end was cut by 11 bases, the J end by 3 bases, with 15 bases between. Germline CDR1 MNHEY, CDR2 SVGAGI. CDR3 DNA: TGTGCCGGGTCACGGACAGCAACAGATACGCAGTATTTT. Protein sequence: CAGSRTATDTQYF.

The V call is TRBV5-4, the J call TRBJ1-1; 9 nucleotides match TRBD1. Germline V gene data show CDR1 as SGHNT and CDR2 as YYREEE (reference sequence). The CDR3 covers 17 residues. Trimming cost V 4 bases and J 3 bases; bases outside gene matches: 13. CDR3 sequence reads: CASSKPGQGLRHTEAFF. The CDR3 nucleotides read TGTGCCAGCAGCAAGCCGGGACAGGGACTAAGGCACACTGAAGCTTTCTTT.

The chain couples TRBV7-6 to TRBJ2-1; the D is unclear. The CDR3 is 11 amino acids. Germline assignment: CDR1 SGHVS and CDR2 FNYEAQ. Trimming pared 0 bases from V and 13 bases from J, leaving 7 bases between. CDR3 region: CASSLAEPQFF. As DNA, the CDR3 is TGTGCCAGCAGCTTAGCAGAGCCCCAGTTCTTC.

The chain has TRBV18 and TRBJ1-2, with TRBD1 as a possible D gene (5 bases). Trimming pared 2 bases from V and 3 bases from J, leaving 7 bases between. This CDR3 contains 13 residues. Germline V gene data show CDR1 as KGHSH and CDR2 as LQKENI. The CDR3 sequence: CASSPSGHYGYTF. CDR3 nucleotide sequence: TGTGCCAGCTCACCATCAGGGCACTATGGCTACACCTTC.

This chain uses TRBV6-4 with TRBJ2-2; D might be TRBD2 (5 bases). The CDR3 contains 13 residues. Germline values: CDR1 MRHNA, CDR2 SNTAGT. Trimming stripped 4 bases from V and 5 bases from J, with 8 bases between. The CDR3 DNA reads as TGTGCCAGCAGTGTAGAGCGGACCGGGGAGCTGTTTTTT. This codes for CASSVERTGELFF.

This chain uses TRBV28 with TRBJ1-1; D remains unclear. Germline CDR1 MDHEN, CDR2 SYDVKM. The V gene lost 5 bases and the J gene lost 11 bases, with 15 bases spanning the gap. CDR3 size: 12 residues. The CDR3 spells CASSSISPWAFF. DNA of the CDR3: TGTGCCAGCAGTAGCATAAGTCCGTGGGCTTTCTTT. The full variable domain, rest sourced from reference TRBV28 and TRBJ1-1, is DVKVTQSSRYLVKRTGEKVFLECVQDMDHENMFWYRQDPGLGLRLIYFSYDVKMKEKGDIPEGYSVSREKKERFSLILESASTNQTSMYLCASSSISPWAFFGQGTRLTVV.

The CDR3 sequence is CASSFEVNYGYTF. CDR3 nucleotide sequence: TGTGCCAGCAGTTTTGAGGTAAACTATGGCTACACCTTC. The chain has TRBV28 and TRBJ1-2; D unresolved. V was clipped by 3 bases and J by 2 bases, with 7 bases between them. Germline values: CDR1 MDHEN, CDR2 SYDVKM. CDR3 length equals 13 residues.

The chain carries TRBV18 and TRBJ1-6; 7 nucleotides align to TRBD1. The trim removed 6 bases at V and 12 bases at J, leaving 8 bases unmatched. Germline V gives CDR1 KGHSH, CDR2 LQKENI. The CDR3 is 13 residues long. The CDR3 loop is CASSLDRSLPLHF. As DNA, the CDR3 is TGTGCCAGCTCTCTGGACAGGAGCCTACCCCTCCACTTT. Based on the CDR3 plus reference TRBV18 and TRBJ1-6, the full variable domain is NAGVMQNPRHLVRRRGQEARLRCSPMKGHSHVYWYRQLPEEGLKFMVYLQKENIIDESGMPKERFSAEFPKEGPSILRIQQVVRGDSAAYFCASSLDRSLPLHFGNGTRLTVT.

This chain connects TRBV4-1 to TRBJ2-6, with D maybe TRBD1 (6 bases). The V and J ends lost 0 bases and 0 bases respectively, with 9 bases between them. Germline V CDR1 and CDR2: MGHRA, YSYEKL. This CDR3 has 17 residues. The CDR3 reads CASSQDRGFSGANVLTF. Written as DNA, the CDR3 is TGCGCCAGCAGCCAAGACAGGGGCTTCTCTGGGGCCAACGTCCTGACTTTC.

CDR3 amino acids: CASSATSGRGRKTEAFF. CDR3 in DNA: TGTGCCAGCAGCGCTACCTCAGGAAGGGGAAGGAAAACTGAAGCTTTCTTT. This chain links TRBV9 with TRBJ1-1; maybe TRBD1 (5 bases). V lost 3 bases to trimming and J lost 5 bases, with 23 bases between them. The CDR3 contains 17 residues. The V gene's germline CDR1 is SGDLS and CDR2 YYNGEE.

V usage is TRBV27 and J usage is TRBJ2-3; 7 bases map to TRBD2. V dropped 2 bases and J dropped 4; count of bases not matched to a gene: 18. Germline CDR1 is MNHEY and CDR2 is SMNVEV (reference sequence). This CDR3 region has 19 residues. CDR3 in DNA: TGTGCCAGCAGTTTAACGACCCCCAGCGGGGCGCCGCGGGCAGATACGCAGTATTTT. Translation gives CASSLTTPSGAPRADTQYF.

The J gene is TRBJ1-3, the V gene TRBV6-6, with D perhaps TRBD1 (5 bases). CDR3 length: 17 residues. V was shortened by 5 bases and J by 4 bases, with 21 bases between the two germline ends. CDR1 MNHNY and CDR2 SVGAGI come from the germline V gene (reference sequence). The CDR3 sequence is CASSPGRAKTGGNTIYF. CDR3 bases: TGTGCCAGCAGTCCCGGCAGGGCGAAAACTGGAGGAAACACCATATATTTT.

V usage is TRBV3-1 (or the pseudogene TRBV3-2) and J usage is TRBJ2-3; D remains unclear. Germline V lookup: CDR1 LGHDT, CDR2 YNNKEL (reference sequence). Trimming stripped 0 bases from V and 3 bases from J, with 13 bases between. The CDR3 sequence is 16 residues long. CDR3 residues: CASSQDPGFSTDTQYF. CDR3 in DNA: TGTGCCAGCAGCCAAGATCCAGGTTTTTCAACAGATACGCAGTATTTT.

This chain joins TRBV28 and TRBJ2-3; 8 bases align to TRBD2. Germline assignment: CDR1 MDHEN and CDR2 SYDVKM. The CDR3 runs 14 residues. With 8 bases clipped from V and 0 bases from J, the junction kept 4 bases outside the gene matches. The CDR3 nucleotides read TGTGCCAGCGGGCTAGCGGGTAGCACAGATACGCAGTATTTT. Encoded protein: CASGLAGSTDTQYF.

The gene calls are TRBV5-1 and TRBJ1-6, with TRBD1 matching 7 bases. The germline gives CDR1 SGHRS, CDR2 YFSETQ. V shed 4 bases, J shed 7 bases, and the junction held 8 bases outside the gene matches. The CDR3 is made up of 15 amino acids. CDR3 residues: CASSRQTGDNSPLHF. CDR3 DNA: TGCGCCAGCAGCAGACAAACAGGGGACAATTCACCCCTCCACTTT.

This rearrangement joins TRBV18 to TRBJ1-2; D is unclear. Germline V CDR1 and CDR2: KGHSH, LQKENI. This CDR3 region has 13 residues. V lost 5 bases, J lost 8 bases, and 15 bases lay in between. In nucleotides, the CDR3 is TGTGCCAGCTCAGTTAGACAAGCTTGGGGCTACACCTTC. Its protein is CASSVRQAWGYTF.

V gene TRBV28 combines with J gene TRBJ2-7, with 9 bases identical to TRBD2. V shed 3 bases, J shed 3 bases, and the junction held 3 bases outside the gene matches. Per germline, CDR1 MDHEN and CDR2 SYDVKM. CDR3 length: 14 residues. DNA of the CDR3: TGTGCCAGCAGTTTGGCTAGCGGGATCTACGAGCAGTACTTC. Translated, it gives CASSLASGIYEQYF.

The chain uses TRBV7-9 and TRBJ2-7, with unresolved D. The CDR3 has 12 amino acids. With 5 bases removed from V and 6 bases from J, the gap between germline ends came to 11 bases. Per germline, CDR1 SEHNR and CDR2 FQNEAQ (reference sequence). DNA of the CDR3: TGTGCCAGCAGCCCCCTGATGGCCGAGCAGTACTTC. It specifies CASSPLMAEQYF.

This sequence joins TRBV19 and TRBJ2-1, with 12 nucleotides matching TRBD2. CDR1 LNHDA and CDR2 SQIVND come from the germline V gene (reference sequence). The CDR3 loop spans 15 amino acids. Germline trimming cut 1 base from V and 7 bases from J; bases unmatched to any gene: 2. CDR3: CASSIGTSGMNEQFF. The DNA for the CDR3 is TGTGCCAGTAGTATAGGGACTAGCGGGATGAATGAGCAGTTCTTC.

The CDR3 sequence is CASSLQSTDTQYF. The DNA for the CDR3 is TGTGCCAGCAGCTTACAAAGCACAGATACGCAGTATTTT. The V gene is TRBV13, the J gene TRBJ2-3; D not resolved. V was pared by 2 bases and J by 0 bases, with 3 bases between. Germline values: CDR1 PRHDT, CDR2 FYEKMQ (reference sequence). This CDR3 region has 13 residues.

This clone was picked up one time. The CDR3 protein is CASSLLRQGVYNEQFF. The DNA of the CDR3 is TGTGCCAGCAGTTTGCTTCGACAGGGGGTTTACAATGAGCAGTTCTTC. This rearrangement joins TRBV28 to TRBJ2-1, with TRBD1 identical over 9 bases. The CDR3 is 16 amino acids. With 3 bases clipped from V and 4 bases from J, the junction kept 7 bases outside the gene matches. Germline lookup yields CDR1 MDHEN and CDR2 SYDVKM. Combining the CDR3 with reference TRBV28 and TRBJ2-1 gives the whole variable domain DVKVTQSSRYLVKRTGEKVFLECVQDMDHENMFWYRQDPGLGLRLIYFSYDVKMKEKGDIPEGYSVSREKKERFSLILESASTNQTSMYLCASSLLRQGVYNEQFFGPGTRLTVL.

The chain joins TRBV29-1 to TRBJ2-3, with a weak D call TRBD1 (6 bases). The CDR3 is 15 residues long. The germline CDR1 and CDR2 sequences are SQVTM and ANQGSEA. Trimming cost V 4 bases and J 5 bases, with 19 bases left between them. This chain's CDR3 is CSVANLGAQVDTQYF. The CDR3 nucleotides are TGCAGCGTTGCGAACCTGGGGGCGCAGGTAGATACGCAGTATTTT.

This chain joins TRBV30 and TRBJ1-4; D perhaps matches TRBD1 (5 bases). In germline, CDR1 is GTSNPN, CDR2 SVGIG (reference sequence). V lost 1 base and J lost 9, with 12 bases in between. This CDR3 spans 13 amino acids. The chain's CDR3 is CAWSGTSVKKLFF. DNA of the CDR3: TGTGCCTGGAGTGGGACATCTGTGAAAAAACTGTTTTTT.